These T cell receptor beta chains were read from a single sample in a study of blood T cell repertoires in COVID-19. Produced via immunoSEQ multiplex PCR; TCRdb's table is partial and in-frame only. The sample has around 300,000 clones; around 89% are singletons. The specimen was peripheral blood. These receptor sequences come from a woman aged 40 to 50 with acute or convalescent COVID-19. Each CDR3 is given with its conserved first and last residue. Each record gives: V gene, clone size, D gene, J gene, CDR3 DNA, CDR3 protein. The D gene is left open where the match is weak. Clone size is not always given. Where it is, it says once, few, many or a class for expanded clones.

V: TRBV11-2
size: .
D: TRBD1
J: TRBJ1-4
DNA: TGTGCCAGCAGCTTGACAGGGTATAATGAAAAACTGTTTTTT
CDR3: CASSLTGYNEKLFF

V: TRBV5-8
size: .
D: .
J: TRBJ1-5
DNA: TGTGCCAGCAGCTCTGGCAGGGGTTTTGGAAATCAGCCCCAGCATTTT
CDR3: CASSSGRGFGNQPQHF

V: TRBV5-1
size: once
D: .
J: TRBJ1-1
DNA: TGCGCCAGCAGCTTGGCCGGCGGCGGATCGACCACTGAAGCTTTCTTT
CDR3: CASSLAGGGSTTEAFF

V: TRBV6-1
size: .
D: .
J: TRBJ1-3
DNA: TGTGCCAGCAGTGTACTACAGACTAGCTCTGGAAACACCATATATTTT
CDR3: CASSVLQTSSGNTIYF

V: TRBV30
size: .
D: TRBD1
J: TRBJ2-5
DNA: TGTGCCTGGAGTAGGGGGCTCCCAGAGACCCAGTACTTC
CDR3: CAWSRGLPETQYF

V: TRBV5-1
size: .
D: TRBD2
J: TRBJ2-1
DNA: TGCGCCAGCAGCTCAGACGGACTAGCGAGGGAGCAGTTCTTC
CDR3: CASSSDGLAREQFF

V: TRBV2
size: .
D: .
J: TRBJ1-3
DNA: TGTGCCAGCAGTGATTCGGTGAGCTCTGGAAACACCATATATTTT
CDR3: CASSDSVSSGNTIYF

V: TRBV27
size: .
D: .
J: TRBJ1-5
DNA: TGTGCCAGCAGTTTAAGCGGGGATCAGCCCCAGCATTTT
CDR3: CASSLSGDQPQHF

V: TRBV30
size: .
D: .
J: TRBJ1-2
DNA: TGTGCCTGGAGTGTAACCCGGGGTGGCTACACCTTC
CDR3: CAWSVTRGGYTF

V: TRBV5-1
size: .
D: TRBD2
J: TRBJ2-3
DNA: TGCGCCAGCAGGGCCCGAGCGGGGGGAGCCACAGATACGCAGTATTTT
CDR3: CASRARAGGATDTQYF

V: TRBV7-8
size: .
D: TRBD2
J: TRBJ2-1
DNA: TGTGCCAGCAGCTTAGTCCCCCTACTAGCGGGGGGTTTCCATGAGCAGTTCTTC
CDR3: CASSLVPLLAGGFHEQFF

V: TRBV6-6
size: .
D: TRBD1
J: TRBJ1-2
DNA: TGTGCCAGCAGTTACTCGGGGACAGGGTGGGATGGCTACACCTTC
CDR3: CASSYSGTGWDGYTF

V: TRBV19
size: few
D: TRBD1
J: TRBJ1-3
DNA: TGTGCCAGTAGTACAAATTCAGGGGGAGCAGGAAACACCATATATTTT
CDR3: CASSTNSGGAGNTIYF

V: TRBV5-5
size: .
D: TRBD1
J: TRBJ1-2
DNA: TGTGCCAGCAGCTTGGAGGGACAGCTTCCTTTCTATGGCTACACCTTC
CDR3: CASSLEGQLPFYGYTF

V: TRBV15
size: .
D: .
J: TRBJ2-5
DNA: TGTGCCACCGGGCAGGGGGGAGCAGAGACCCAGTACTTC
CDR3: CATGQGGAETQYF

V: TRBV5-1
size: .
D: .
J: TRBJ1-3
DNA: TGCGCCAGCAGTCCCCGGACAGTCTCTGGAAACACCATATATTTT
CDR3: CASSPRTVSGNTIYF

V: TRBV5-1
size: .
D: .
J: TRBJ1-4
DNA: TGCGCCAGCAGCTTTGCGAGTGCGGGCACTAATGAAAAACTGTTTTTT
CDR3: CASSFASAGTNEKLFF

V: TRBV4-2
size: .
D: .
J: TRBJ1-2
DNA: TGTGCCAGCAGCTCCCGGGAACGCCCCGCCGGCTACACCTTC
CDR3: CASSSRERPAGYTF

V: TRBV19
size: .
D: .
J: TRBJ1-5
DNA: TGTGCCAGCCAACAGGGTTGGAATCAGCCCCAGCATTTT
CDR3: CASQQGWNQPQHF

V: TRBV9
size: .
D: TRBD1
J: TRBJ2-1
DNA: TGTGCCAGCAGCGTAGCTGGACAGGGGGCGTGGAATGAGCAGTTCTTC
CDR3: CASSVAGQGAWNEQFF

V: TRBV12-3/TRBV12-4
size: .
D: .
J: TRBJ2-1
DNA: TGTGCCAGCAGTTTAGGGCCTGACAATGAGCAGTTCTTC
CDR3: CASSLGPDNEQFF

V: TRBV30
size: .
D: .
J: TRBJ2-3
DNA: TGTGCCGGCACCGGGGGGCCCCATACGCAGTATTTT
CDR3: CAGTGGPHTQYF

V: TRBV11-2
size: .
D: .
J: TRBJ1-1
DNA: TGTGCCAGCAGCTTAACCCGAACGGGGAACACTGAAGCTTTCTTT
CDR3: CASSLTRTGNTEAFF

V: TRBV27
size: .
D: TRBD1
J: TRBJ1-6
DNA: TGTGCCAGCAGTTTCGCGACAGGGGGTTTCAATTCACCCCTCCACTTT
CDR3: CASSFATGGFNSPLHF

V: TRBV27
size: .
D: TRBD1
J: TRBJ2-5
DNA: TGTGCCAGCAGTCCCCTTCCCTCGACAGGGGGGTACCAAGAGACCCAGTACTTC
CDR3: CASSPLPSTGGYQETQYF

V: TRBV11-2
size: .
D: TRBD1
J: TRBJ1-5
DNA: TGTGCCAGCAGCCCTGGGACAGGGGTTCAGCCCCAGCATTTT
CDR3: CASSPGTGVQPQHF

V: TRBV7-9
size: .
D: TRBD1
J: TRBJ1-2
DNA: TGTGCCAGCAGCTCAGGGGGTGTTGATGGCTACACCTTC
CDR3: CASSSGGVDGYTF

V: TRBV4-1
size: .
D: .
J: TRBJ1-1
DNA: TGCGCCAGCGCAAACGGGGGGTCCACTGAAGCTTTCTTT
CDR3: CASANGGSTEAFF

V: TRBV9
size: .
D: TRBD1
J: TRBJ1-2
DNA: TGTGCCAGCAGCCCCCGGACAGGGGGCGGGGATGGCTACACCTTC
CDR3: CASSPRTGGGDGYTF

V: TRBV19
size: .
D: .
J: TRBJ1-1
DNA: TGTGCCAGTAGGGGAATCACCGGGAAAAAGAACACTGAAGCTTTCTTT
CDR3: CASRGITGKKNTEAFF

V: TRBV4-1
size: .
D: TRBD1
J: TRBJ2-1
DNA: TGCGCCAGCAGCCAGTCAAACTACCCGGGACAGAGCAATGAGCAGTTCTTC
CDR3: CASSQSNYPGQSNEQFF

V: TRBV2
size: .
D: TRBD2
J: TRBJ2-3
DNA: TGTGCCAGCCTTAGACTAGCGGGGGGAGATACGCAGTATTTT
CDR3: CASLRLAGGDTQYF

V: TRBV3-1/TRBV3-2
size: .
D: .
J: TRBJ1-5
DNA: TGTGCCAGCAGCCGCGGGATATATAGCAATCAGCCCCAGCATTTT
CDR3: CASSRGIYSNQPQHF